Each of the 25 T cell receptor beta chains below was sequenced from the same sample in a study of PD-L1 blockade in urothelial cancer. Assay used: immunoSEQ multiplex PCR; TCRdb lists only in-frame clones, some missing. The data contain around 30,000 clones, over 75% of them seen just once; the ten biggest clones take up just over 2%. This specimen was PBMCs, taken around atezolizumab (anti-PD-L1) treatment. These receptors were taken from a man between 45 and 60 years old with urothelial cancer.

V gene TRBV18 combines with J gene TRBJ2-5, with 7 nucleotides matching TRBD1. V shed 4 bases and J 2 bases; nucleotides not matched to a gene: 7. Germline V gene lookup returns CDR1 KGHSH and CDR2 LQKENI. The CDR3 runs to 15 residues. The CDR3 DNA follows: TGTGCCAGCTCACGTCTACAGGGGACACAAGAGACCCAGTACTTC. It encodes CASSRLQGTQETQYF.

The chain couples TRBV5-6 to TRBJ1-3, with D hard to call. Trimming pared 1 base from V and 3 bases from J, leaving 8 bases between. In germline, CDR1 is SGHDT, CDR2 YYEEEE. The CDR3 is 14 amino acids. Here the CDR3 reads CASSLLAFGNTIYF. The CDR3 DNA sequence: TGTGCCAGCAGCTTGTTGGCCTTTGGAAACACCATATATTTT.

CDR3 in DNA: TGCGCCAGCAGCTCCTGGGACACAACGGGGAACACTGAAGCTTTCTTT. Amino acid sequence: CASSSWDTTGNTEAFF. The chain joins TRBV5-1 to TRBJ1-1; possible D gene TRBD1, 6 bases. The germline gives CDR1 SGHRS, CDR2 YFSETQ. The CDR3 spans 16 residues. Trimming shortened V by 3 bases and J by 1 base, and 16 bases separated the two germline ends.

The chain joins TRBV6-5 to TRBJ2-3; TRBD1 aligns across 8 bases. V lost 2 bases and J lost 4; bases outside the gene matches: 2. The CDR3 consists of 14 residues. Germline V gene sequence: CDR1 MNHEY, CDR2 SVGAGI. The CDR3 sequence: CASSYTTGADTQYF. The CDR3, as DNA: TGTGCCAGCAGTTACACGACAGGGGCAGATACGCAGTATTTT.

The genes are TRBV10-1 and TRBJ2-3, with no clear D. This CDR3 has 14 amino acids. The V gene's germline CDR1 is WNHNN and CDR2 SYGVQD (reference sequence). The V end lost 8 bases, the J end lost 3 bases, and 15 bases lay between the germline ends. The CDR3 region is CASARTKSTDTQYF. The DNA for the CDR3 is TGCGCCAGCGCTAGAACAAAGTCGACAGATACGCAGTATTTT.

The chain has TRBV18 and TRBJ1-1; 7 nucleotides align to TRBD1. V dropped 3 bases and J dropped 5; count of bases not matched to a gene: 21. This CDR3 has 19 residues. Looked up from germline, CDR1 is KGHSH and CDR2 is LQKENI. CDR3 coding DNA: TGTGCCAGCTCACCCCGACTTCAGACAGGGAGTCTCGGAGGGACTGAAGCTTTCTTT. It yields the protein CASSPRLQTGSLGGTEAFF.

This clone occurred once. The chain has TRBV5-6 and TRBJ2-5; 14 positions match TRBD2. The CDR3 is 16 amino acids. Per the germline V gene, CDR1 is SGHDT and CDR2 is YYEEEE. Losses at the gene ends were 5 bases for V and 3 bases for J; bases not matched to a gene: 6. The CDR3 sequence is CASSFRLAGGEETQYF. The DNA of the CDR3 is TGTGCCAGCAGTTTCAGACTAGCGGGGGGGGAAGAGACCCAGTACTTC.

CDR3 nucleotides: TGTGCCAGCAGCTTCGTGACTAGCGGGTCGACAGATACGCAGTATTTT. Its protein product is CASSFVTSGSTDTQYF. The chain couples TRBV7-3 to TRBJ2-3; the match to TRBD2 covers 10 bases. With 3 bases clipped from V and 3 bases from J, the junction kept 6 bases outside the gene matches. This CDR3 is built from 16 residues. The germline V gene encodes CDR1 SGHTA and CDR2 FQGTGA.

The chain combines TRBV7-3 with TRBJ2-1, with 9 bases that match TRBD2. Germline-derived CDR1 and CDR2 are SGHTA and FQGTGA. After removal of 5 bases from V and 10 bases from J, the junction contained 15 bases not matched to a gene. The CDR3 is 16 residues long. The CDR3 nucleotides read TGTGCCAGCAGCCCGTCGACTAGCGGATTAAGCAGGGAGCAGTTCTTC. Translating gives CASSPSTSGLSREQFF.

The chain has TRBV7-6 and TRBJ2-2; maybe TRBD1 (6 bases). CDR3 length: 14 residues. Trimming removed 7 bases at V and 3 bases at J, with 12 bases between. CDR1 and CDR2 from the germline V gene are SGHVS and FNYEAQ. The CDR3 protein is CASTIEGDTGELFF. CDR3 bases: TGTGCCAGCACCATCGAGGGGGACACCGGGGAGCTGTTTTTT.

The rearrangement links TRBV5-1 to TRBJ2-1; D is uncertain. V lost 3 bases and J 0 bases, leaving 13 bases between the germline ends. Germline V gene sequence: CDR1 SGHRS, CDR2 YFSETQ. The CDR3 is 16 residues long. The CDR3 region has the DNA TGCGCCAGCAGCTCTCATTTAGAAGTCTCCTACAATGAGCAGTTCTTC. It yields the protein CASSSHLEVSYNEQFF.

The V gene is TRBV18, the J gene TRBJ2-2; D unresolved. The CDR3 length is 16 residues. Trimming removed 3 bases at V and 0 bases at J, with 11 bases between. Germline values: CDR1 KGHSH, CDR2 LQKENI. CDR3 sequence (DNA): TGTGCCAGCTCACCGCGGAGAGGAGCGAACACCGGGGAGCTGTTTTTT. It encodes CASSPRRGANTGELFF.

The J gene is TRBJ1-5, the V gene TRBV6-1; 10 bases fit TRBD1. The CDR3 covers 14 residues. After removal of 1 base from V and 7 bases from J, the junction contained 1 base not matched to a gene. Germline-derived CDR1 and CDR2 are MNHNS and SASEGT. The CDR3 region is CASSEGTGGQPQHF. CDR3 nucleotides: TGTGCCAGCAGTGAAGGGACAGGGGGACAGCCCCAGCATTTT.

The rearrangement links TRBV18 to TRBJ1-2; 7 bases are a match to TRBD1. The trim removed 5 bases at V and 5 bases at J, leaving 5 bases unmatched. Germline V gene lookup returns CDR1 KGHSH and CDR2 LQKENI. The CDR3 sequence is 13 residues long. In DNA form, the CDR3 reads TGTGCCAGCTCAACCGACAGGGTTTATGGCTACACCTTC. Its protein product is CASSTDRVYGYTF.

This chain links TRBV27 with TRBJ1-2; D is ambiguous. The CDR3 is 13 residues long. Trimming took 6 bases from V and 4 from J, leaving 12 bases between them. Germline CDR1 MNHEY, CDR2 SMNVEV (reference sequence). CDR3 sequence reads: CASSSLRSYGYTF. Here the CDR3 DNA reads TGTGCCAGCAGCTCCCTTAGGAGCTATGGCTACACCTTC.

The chain joins TRBV5-1 to TRBJ1-1, with 7 bases fitting TRBD1. V gave up 2 bases and J gave up 1 base; unmatched junction bases: 5. The CDR3 is 15 amino acids. The germline V gene encodes CDR1 SGHRS and CDR2 YFSETQ. The chain's CDR3 is CASSFRTGANTEAFF. As DNA, the CDR3 is TGCGCCAGCAGCTTTAGGACAGGCGCGAACACTGAAGCTTTCTTT.

The V and J genes are TRBV19 and TRBJ2-1; 7 nucleotides agree with TRBD2. The CDR3 spans 15 residues. J lost 7 bases, V lost 4 bases, and 10 bases had no gene match. Germline loops: CDR1 LNHDA, CDR2 SQIVND (reference sequence). The CDR3 region is CASSRGRQGGNEQFF. The CDR3 bases are TGTGCCAGTAGTAGAGGGCGTCAGGGAGGGAATGAGCAGTTCTTC.

This chain connects TRBV5-4 to TRBJ1-2; D is possibly TRBD1 (5 bases). The CDR3 runs to 13 residues. Germline loops: CDR1 SGHNT, CDR2 YYREEE (reference sequence). Trimming took 4 bases from V and 6 from J, leaving 13 bases between them. CDR3 amino acids: CASSPKGIDGYTF. CDR3 nucleotides: TGTGCCAGCAGCCCCAAGGGGATAGATGGCTACACCTTC. Looking up the rest from reference TRBV5-4 and TRBJ1-2 gives the full variable domain: ETGVTQSPTHLIKTRGQQVTLRCSSQSGHNTVSWYQQALGQGPQFIFQYYREEENGRGNFPPRFSGLQFPNYSSELNVNALELDDSALYLCASSPKGIDGYTFGSGTRLTVV.

The V and J genes are TRBV7-2 and TRBJ2-7; D call uncertain. V lost 5 bases, J lost 2 bases, and 13 bases lay in between. The CDR3 sequence is 14 residues long. Germline CDR1 reads SGHTA; CDR2 reads FQGNSA. The CDR3 loop is CASSLETPTYEQYV. CDR3 bases: TGTGCCAGCAGCCTAGAGACACCCACCTACGAGCAGTACGTC.

V gene TRBV7-2 combines with J gene TRBJ2-1; 10 bases agree with TRBD2. Trimming removed 6 bases from V and 9 bases from J; junction bases left unmatched: 11. Germline CDR1 reads SGHTA; CDR2 reads FQGNSA. The CDR3 is 15 residues long. This chain's CDR3 is CASRFEAGGLGEQFF. CDR3 coding DNA: TGTGCCAGCAGATTTGAAGCGGGGGGGCTCGGTGAGCAGTTCTTC.

The chain combines TRBV5-4 with TRBJ1-3, with D tentatively TRBD1 (5 bases). The CDR3 has 15 amino acids. The V gene's germline CDR1 is SGHNT and CDR2 YYREEE (reference sequence). V lost 0 bases and J 0 bases, leaving 7 bases between the germline ends. The CDR3 loop reads CASSLGGVSGNTIYF. The CDR3 bases are TGTGCCAGCAGCTTGGGGGGGGTCTCTGGAAACACCATATATTTT.

The chain recombines TRBV9 with TRBJ2-5; a possible D gene is TRBD2 (5 bases). V was clipped by 1 base and J by 3 bases, with 31 bases between them. The CDR3 is 21 residues long. Germline assignment: CDR1 SGDLS and CDR2 YYNGEE. The CDR3 protein is CASSVQPQRSGRLCSEETQYF. The CDR3, as DNA: TGTGCCAGCAGCGTACAGCCCCAGAGGAGTGGCCGACTATGTTCGGAAGAGACCCAGTACTTC.

V usage is TRBV19 and J usage is TRBJ1-5; the match to TRBD1 covers 8 bases. The CDR3 totals 14 residues. CDR1 and CDR2 (germline): LNHDA, SQIVND (reference sequence). Trimming removed 3 bases from V and 4 bases from J; junction bases left unmatched: 2. The CDR3 here is CASSIGQGNQPQHF. CDR3 bases: TGTGCCAGTAGTATTGGACAGGGTAATCAGCCCCAGCATTTT. Together with reference TRBV19 and TRBJ1-5, the CDR3 gives the full variable domain: DGGITQSPKYLFRKEGQNVTLSCEQNLNHDAMYWYRQDPGQGLRLIYYSQIVNDFQKGDIAEGYSVSREKKESFPLTVTSAQKNPTAFYLCASSIGQGNQPQHFGDGTRLSIL.

The V gene is TRBV5-1, the J gene TRBJ1-5, with D unresolved. The CDR3 spans 14 residues. V lost 0 bases to trimming and J lost 3 bases, with 7 bases between them. CDR1 and CDR2 from the germline V gene are SGHRS and YFSETQ. CDR3 bases: TGCGCCAGCAGCTTGGAACACCCCAATCAGCCCCAGCATTTT. Translating it yields CASSLEHPNQPQHF.

This rearrangement joins TRBV6-6 to TRBJ2-1; D remains unclear. Trimming took off 6 bases at V and 7 bases at J, with 13 bases between the two ends. This CDR3 has 13 amino acids. Per germline, CDR1 MNHNY and CDR2 SVGAGI (reference sequence). CDR3 sequence (DNA): TGTGCCAGCAGGCCTTCCCAAGCGAATGAGCAGTTCTTC. Residues: CASRPSQANEQFF.